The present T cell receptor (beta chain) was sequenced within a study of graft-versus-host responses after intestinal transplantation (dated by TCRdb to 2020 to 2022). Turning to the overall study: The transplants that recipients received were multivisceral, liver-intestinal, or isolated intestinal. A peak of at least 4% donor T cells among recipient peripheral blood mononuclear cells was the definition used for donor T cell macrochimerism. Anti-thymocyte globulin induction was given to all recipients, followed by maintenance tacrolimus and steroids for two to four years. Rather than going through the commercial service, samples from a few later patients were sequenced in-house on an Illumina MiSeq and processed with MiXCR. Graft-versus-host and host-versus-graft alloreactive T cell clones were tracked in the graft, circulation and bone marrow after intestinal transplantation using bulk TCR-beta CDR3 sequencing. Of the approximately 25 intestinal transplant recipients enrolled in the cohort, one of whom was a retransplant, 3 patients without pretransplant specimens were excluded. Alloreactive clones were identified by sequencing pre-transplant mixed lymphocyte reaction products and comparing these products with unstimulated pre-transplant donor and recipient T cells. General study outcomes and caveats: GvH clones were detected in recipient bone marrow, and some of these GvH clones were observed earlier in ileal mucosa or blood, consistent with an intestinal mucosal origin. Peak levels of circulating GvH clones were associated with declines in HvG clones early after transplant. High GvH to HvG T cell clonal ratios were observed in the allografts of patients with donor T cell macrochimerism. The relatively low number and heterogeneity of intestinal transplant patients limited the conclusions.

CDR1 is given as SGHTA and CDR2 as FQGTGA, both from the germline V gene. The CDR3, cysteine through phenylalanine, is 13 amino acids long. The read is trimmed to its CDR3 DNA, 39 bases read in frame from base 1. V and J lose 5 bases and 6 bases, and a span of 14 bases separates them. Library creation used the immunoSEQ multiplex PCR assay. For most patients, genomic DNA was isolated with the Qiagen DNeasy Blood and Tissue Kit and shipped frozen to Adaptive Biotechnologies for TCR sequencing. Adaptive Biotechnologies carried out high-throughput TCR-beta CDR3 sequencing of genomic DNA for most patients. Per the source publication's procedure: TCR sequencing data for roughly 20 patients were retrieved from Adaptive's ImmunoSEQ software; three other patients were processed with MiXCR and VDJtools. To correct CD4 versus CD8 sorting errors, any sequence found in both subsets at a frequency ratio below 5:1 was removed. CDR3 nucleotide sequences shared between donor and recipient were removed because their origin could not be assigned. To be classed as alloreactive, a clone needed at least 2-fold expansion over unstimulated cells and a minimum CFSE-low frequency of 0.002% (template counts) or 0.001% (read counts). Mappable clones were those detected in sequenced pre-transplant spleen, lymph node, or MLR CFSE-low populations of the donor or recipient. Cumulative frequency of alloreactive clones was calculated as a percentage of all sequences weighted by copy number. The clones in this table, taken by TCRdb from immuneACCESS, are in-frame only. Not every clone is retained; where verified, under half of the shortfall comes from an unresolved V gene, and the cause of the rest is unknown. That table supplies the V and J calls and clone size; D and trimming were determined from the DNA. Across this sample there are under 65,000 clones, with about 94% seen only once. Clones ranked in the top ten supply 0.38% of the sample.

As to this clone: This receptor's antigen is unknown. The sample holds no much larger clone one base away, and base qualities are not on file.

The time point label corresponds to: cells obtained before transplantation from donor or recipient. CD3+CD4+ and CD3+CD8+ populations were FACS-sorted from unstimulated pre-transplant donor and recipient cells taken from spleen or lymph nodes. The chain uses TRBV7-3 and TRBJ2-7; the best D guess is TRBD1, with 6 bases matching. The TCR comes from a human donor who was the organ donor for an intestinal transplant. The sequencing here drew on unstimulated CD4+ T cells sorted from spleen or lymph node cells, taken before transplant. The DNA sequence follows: TGTGCCAGCAGCCTAGAGGGCAGGGGCGAGCAGTACTTC. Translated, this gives CASSLEGRGEQYF.